The present T cell receptor beta chain was sequenced within a study of blood T cell repertoires in COVID-19. About the research overall: Sites across the United States, Italy and Spain contributed samples from acute and convalescent COVID-19. T cells, B-cell-depleted T cells, or PBMCs provided the cDNA or gDNA that served as material.

In the authors' workflow: Amplification of reference gene primers provided the estimated nucleated cell counts. Here immunoSEQ multiplex PCR was the method, and the copy in TCRdb shows in-frame clones only, minus some. That table gives V, J and clone size, and the DNA gave D and trimming. The table has 150,000 to 200,000 clones, 84% seen once; the top ten hold 3.2%. Clinical history as reported by participants underpinned cohort assignment. The clonotype originates from a woman younger than 45 who had been exposed to COVID-19. Sequencing was performed on PBMCs or T cells enriched from blood (not recorded which).

The CDR3, as DNA: TGTGCCAGCAGCCAAATAAGGACAGGGGGGACTGAAGCTTTCTTT. Amino acids: CASSQIRTGGTEAFF. The chain uses TRBV3-1 (or the pseudogene TRBV3-2) and TRBJ1-1, with 10 bases fitting TRBD1. The length of the CDR3 is 15 residues. Looked up from germline, CDR1 is LGHDT and CDR2 is YNNKEL (reference sequence). Trimming took 2 bases from V and 5 from J; bases not matched to a gene: 5.